This T cell receptor (beta chain) was recovered during a study of ipilimumab plus nivolumab after autologous stem cell transplantation (dated by TCRdb to the early 2020s). Background for the entire study: A median of about 5 ipilimumab doses and under 10 nivolumab doses was received by trial patients. Approximately 36 patients made up the trial's intent-to-treat population. The trial enrolled patients with high-risk diffuse large B cell lymphoma, mature T cell lymphoma, or multiple myeloma undergoing autologous transplant. Both primary refractory and relapsed disease were represented in the DLBCL cohort, where 18-month progression-free survival was around 86% and 29%, respectively.

The germline V gene provides CDR1 SGHVS and CDR2 FQNEAQ. The CDR3 has 13 amino acids, counting the end cysteine and phenylalanine. The entry retains the CDR3 DNA only, 39 bases that are in frame from base 1. V is cut by 1 base and J by 7 bases, and the space between the germline ends is 10 bases. On the study overall, not on this receptor specifically: Combined checkpoint inhibition as post-transplant consolidation was concluded by the authors to appear tolerable. According to the authors, a biologic rationale for studying the approach further came from T cell receptor repertoire, regulatory T cell phenotype and gut microbiota profiles.

The library was produced with the immunoSEQ multiplex PCR assay. The table comes from immuneACCESS by way of TCRdb, which keeps in-frame sequences with V and J called. Part of the clones is missing from these tables; in studies checked, under half for an unresolved V gene and the rest for unknown reasons. The sample table holds around 23,000 clones, of which less than 85% were seen once. The ten top clones hold roughly 25% of the sample. Checkpoint therapy began 14 to 28 days after autologous transplant, with ipilimumab given at 1 mg/kg intravenously on day 1 of selected weeks. Nivolumab was given at 3 mg/kg intravenously on day 1 of weeks 1, 4, 7, 10, and every two weeks through week 26. This was a Phase Ib clinical trial that tested ipilimumab plus nivolumab, given as combined checkpoint inhibition, for consolidation following autologous stem cell transplantation. Remarks on this clone: Its antigen remains undetermined. No much larger clone exists at a distance of one base, and base qualities are not known.

The chain uses TRBV7-8 and TRBJ1-1, with no reliable assignment of the D segment. Sequenced here: PBMCs, sampled in a trial of ipilimumab plus nivolumab as post-transplant consolidation. This receptor was obtained from a male donor with diffuse large B-cell lymphoma. The CDR3 reads CASSLGASVEAFF. The sequenced DNA is TGTGCCAGCAGCTTAGGGGCCAGCGTTGAAGCTTTCTTT.